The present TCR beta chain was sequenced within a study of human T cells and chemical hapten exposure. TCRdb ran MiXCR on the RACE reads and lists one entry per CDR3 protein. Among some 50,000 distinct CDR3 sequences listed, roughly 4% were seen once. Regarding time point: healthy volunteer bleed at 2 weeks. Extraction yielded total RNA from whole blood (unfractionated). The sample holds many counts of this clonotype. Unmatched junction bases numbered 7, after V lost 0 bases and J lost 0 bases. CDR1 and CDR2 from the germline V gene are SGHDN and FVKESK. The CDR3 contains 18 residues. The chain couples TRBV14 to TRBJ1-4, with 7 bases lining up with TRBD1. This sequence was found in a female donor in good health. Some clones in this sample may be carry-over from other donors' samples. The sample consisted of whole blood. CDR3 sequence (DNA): TGTGCCAGCAGCCAAGATCGAAGGCAGGGGGCAACTAATGAAAAACTGTTTTTT. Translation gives CASSQDRRQGATNEKLFF.